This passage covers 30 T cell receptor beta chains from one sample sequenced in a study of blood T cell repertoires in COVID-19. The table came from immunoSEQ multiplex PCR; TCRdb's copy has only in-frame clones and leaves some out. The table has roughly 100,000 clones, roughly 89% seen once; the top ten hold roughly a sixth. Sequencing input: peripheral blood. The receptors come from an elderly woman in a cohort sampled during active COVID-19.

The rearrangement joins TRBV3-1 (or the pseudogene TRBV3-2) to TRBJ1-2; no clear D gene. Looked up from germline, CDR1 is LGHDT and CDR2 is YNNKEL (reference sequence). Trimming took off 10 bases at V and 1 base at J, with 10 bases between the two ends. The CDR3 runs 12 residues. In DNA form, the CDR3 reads TGTGCCACCCAGAGGGTTAACTATGGCTACACCTTC. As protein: CATQRVNYGYTF.

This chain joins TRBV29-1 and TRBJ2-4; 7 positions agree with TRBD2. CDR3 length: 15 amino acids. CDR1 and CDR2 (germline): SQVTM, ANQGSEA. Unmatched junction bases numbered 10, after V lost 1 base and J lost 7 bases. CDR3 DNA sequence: TGCAGCGTTGAAGTGGGGAGGGCCCTCTGGAACATTCAGTACTTC. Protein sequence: CSVEVGRALWNIQYF.

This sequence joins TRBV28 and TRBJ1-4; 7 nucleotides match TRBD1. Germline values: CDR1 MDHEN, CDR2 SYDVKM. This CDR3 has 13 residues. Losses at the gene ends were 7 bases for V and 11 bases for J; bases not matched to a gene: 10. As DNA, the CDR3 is TGTGCCAGCACCCCGACAGGGTCGGGGAAACTGTTTTTT. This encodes CASTPTGSGKLFF.

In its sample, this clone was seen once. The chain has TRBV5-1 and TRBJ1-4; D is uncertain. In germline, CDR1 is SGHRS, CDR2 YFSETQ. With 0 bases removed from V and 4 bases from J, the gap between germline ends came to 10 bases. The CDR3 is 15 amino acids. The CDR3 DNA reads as TGCGCCAGCAGCTTGGAGAGTTTAAGTAATGAAAAACTGTTTTTT. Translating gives CASSLESLSNEKLFF.

CDR3 residues: CASVGAGELFF. DNA for the CDR3: TGTGCCAGCGTCGGGGCCGGGGAGCTGTTTTTT. The genes are TRBV6-5 and TRBJ2-2; D might be TRBD2 (5 bases). V lost 8 bases and J lost 6, with 7 bases in between. Germline V gene lookup returns CDR1 MNHEY and CDR2 SVGAGI. The CDR3 contains 11 residues.

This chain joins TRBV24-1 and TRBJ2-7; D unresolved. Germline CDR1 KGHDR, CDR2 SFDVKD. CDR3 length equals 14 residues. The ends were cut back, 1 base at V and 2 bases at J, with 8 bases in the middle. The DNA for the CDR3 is TGTGCCACCAGTGATTTTAGAGGCCCCTACGAGCAGTACTTC. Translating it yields CATSDFRGPYEQYF.

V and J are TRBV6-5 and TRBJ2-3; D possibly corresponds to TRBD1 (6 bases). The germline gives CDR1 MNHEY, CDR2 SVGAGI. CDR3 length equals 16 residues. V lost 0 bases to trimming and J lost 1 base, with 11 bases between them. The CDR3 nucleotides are TGTGCCAGCAGTTACTCGGTTAAGGGGGGCACAGATACGCAGTATTTT. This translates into CASSYSVKGGTDTQYF.

CDR3 region: CASRGPDRFYEQYF. CDR3 DNA: TGTGCCAGCAGGGGTCCGGACAGGTTCTACGAGCAGTACTTC. The J gene is TRBJ2-7, the V gene TRBV28; 7 bases are a match to TRBD1. V dropped 6 bases and J dropped 3; count of bases not matched to a gene: 8. Germline CDR1 is MDHEN and CDR2 is SYDVKM. CDR3 size: 14 residues.

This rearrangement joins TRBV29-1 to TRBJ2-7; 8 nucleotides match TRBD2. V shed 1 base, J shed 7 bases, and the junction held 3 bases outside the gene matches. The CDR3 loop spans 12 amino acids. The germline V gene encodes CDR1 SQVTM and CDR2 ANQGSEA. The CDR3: CSVEGIAGEQYF. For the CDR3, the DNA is TGCAGCGTTGAAGGGATAGCGGGGGAGCAGTACTTC.

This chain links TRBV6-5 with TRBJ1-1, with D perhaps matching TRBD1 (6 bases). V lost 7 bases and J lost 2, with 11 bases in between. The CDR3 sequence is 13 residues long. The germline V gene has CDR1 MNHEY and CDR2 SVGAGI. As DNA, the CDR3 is TGTGCCAGCACAGGGGCCGGAAACACTGAAGCTTTCTTT. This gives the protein CASTGAGNTEAFF.

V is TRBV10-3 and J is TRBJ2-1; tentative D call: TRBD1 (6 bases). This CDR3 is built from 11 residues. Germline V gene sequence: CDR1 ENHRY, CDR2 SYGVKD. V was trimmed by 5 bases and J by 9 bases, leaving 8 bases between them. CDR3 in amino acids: CAISTGSEQFF. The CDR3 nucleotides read TGTGCCATCAGTACAGGGAGTGAGCAGTTCTTC.

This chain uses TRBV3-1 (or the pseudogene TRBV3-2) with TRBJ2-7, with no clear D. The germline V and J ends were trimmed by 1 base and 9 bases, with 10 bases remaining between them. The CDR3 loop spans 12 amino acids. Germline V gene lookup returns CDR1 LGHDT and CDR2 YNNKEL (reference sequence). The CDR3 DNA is TGTGCCAGCAGCCAAGTTACCTCGGTGCAGTACTTC. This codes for CASSQVTSVQYF.

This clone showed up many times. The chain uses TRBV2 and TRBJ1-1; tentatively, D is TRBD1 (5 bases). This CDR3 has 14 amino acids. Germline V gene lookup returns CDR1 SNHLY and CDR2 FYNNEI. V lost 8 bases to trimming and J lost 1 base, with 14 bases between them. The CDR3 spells CASHKGIPNTEAFF. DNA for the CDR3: TGTGCCAGCCACAAGGGGATCCCGAACACTGAAGCTTTCTTT.

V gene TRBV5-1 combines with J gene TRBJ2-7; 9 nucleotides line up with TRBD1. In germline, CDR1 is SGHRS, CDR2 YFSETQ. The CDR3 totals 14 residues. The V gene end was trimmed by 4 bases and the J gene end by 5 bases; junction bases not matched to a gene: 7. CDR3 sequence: CASSPDRGNDEQYF. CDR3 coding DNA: TGCGCCAGCAGCCCAGACAGGGGGAACGACGAGCAGTACTTC.

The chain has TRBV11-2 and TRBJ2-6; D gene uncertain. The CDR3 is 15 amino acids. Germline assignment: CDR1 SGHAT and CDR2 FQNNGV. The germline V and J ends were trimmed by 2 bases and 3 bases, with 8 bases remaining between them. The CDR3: CASSLSVFGANVLTF. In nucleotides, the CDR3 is TGTGCCAGCAGCTTATCCGTTTTTGGGGCCAACGTCCTGACTTTC.

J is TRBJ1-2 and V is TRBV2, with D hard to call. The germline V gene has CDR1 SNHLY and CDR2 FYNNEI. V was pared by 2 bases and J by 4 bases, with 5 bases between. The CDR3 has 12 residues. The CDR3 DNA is TGTGCCAGCAGTGAATTGAGCTATGGCTACACCTTC. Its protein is CASSELSYGYTF.

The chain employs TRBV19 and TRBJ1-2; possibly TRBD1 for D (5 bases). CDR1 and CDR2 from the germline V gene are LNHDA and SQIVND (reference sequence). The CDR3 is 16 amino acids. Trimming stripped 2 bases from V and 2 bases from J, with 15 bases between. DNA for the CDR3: TGTGCCAGTAGTATACGACCCGGGGGTAGGAACTATGGCTACACCTTC. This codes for CASSIRPGGRNYGYTF.

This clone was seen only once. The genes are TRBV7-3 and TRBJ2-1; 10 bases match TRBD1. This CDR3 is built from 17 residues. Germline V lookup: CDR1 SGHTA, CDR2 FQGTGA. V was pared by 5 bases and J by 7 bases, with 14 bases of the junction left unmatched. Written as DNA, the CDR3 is TGTGCCAGCAGCCTCGAACCCGGGACAGGGGTCGAAAATGAGCAGTTCTTC. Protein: CASSLEPGTGVENEQFF. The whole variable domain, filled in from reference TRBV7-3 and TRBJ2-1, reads GAGVSQTPSNKVTEKGKYVELRCDPISGHTALYWYRQSLGQGPEFLIYFQGTGAADDSGLPNDRFFAVRPEGSVSTLKIQRTERGDSAVYLCASSLEPGTGVENEQFFGPGTRLTVL.

As DNA, the CDR3 is TGCAGTGCTAGTGGGGGACAGGGCTATAGCAATCAGCCCCAGCATTTT. This codes for CSASGGQGYSNQPQHF. The rearrangement uses TRBV20-1 and TRBJ1-5, with TRBD1 identical over 9 bases. The CDR3 is made up of 16 amino acids. In germline, CDR1 is DFQATT, CDR2 SNEGSKA (reference sequence). The junction had 6 bases not matched to a gene; V was cut back by 3 bases and J by 0 bases.

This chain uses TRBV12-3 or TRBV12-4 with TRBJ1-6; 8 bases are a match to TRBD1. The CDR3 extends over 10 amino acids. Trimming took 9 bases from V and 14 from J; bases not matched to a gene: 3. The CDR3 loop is CASGTGALHF. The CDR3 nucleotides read TGTGCCAGTGGGACAGGCGCCCTCCACTTT.

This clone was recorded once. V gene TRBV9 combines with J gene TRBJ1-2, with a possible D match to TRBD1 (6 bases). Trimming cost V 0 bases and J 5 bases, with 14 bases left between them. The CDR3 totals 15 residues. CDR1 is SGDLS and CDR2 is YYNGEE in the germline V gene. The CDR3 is CASSVAQGGKYGYTF. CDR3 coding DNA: TGTGCCAGCAGCGTAGCTCAAGGGGGAAAGTATGGCTACACCTTC.

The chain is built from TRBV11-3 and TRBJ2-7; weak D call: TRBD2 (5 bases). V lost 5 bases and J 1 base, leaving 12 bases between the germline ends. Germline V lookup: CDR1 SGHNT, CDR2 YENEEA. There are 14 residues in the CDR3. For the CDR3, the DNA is TGTGCCAGCAGCAGCGGCAGCCTATCCTACGAGCAGTACTTC. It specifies CASSSGSLSYEQYF.

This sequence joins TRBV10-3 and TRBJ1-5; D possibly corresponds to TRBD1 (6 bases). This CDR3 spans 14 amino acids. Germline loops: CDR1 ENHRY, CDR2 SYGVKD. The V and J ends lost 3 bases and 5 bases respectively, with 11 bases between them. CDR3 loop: CAISDYRADQPQHF. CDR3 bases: TGTGCCATCAGTGACTACAGGGCTGATCAGCCCCAGCATTTT.

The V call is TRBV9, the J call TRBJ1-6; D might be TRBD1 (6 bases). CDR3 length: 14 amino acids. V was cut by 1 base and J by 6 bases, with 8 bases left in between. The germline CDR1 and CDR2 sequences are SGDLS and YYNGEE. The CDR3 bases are TGTGCCAGCAGCGTACTACAGGGTAATTCACCCCTCCACTTT. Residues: CASSVLQGNSPLHF.

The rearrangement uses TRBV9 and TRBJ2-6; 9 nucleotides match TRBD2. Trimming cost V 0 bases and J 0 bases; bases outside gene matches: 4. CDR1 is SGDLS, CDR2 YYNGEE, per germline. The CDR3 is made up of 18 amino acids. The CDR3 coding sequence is TGTGCCAGCAGCGTAGCCAGCGGGGGGCACTCTGGGGCCAACGTCCTGACTTTC. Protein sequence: CASSVASGGHSGANVLTF.

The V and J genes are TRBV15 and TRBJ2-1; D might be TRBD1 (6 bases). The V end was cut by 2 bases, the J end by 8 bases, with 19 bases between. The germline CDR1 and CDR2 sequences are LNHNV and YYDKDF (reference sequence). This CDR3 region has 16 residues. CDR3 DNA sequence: TGTGCCACCAGCAGAATCGACAGGAACCGAAGTGATGAGCAGTTCTTC. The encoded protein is CATSRIDRNRSDEQFF. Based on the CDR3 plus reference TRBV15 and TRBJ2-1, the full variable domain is DAMVIQNPRYQVTQFGKPVTLSCSQTLNHNVMYWYQQKSSQAPKLLFHYYDKDFNNEADTPDNFQSRRPNTSFCFLDIRSPGLGDTAMYLCATSRIDRNRSDEQFFGPGTRLTVL.

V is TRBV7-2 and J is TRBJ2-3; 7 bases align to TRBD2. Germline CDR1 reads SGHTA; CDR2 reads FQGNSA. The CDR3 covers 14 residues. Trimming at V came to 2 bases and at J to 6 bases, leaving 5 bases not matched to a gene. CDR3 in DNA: TGTGCCAGCAGCTTACCGGGAGGTCGGGATACGCAGTATTTT. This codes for CASSLPGGRDTQYF.

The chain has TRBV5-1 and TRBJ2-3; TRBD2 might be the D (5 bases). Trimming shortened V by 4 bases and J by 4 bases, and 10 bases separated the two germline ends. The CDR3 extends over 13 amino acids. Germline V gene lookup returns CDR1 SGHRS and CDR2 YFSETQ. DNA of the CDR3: TGCGCCAGCAGCCGTACACTAGCAGATACGCAGTATTTT. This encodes CASSRTLADTQYF.

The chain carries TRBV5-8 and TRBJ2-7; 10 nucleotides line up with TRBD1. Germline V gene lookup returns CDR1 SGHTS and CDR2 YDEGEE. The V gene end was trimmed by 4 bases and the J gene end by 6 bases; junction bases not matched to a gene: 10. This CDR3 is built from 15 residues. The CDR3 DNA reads TGTGCCAGCAGCCTGCCGGGACAGGGGACAACCGAGCAGTACTTC. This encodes CASSLPGQGTTEQYF.

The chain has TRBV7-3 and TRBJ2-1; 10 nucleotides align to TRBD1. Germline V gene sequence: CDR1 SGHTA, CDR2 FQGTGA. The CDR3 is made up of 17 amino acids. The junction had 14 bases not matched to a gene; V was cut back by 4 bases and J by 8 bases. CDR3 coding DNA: TGTGCCAGCAGCTCCAAATCCGGGACAGGGGCTGGGGATGAGCAGTTCTTC. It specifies CASSSKSGTGAGDEQFF.